The T cell receptor (beta chain) under discussion was sequenced for a study of immune characterization of retroperitoneal liposarcoma. CDR1 MNHNY and CDR2 SVGAGI come from the germline V gene (reference sequence). This CDR3 comprises 16 residues. The V gene end was trimmed by 5 bases and the J gene end by 3 bases; junction bases not matched to a gene: 8. TCRdb re-derived calls from the PCR reads in MiXCR, one entry per CDR3 protein. The table includes about 11,000 distinct CDR3 sequences, approximately 24% detected once. The TCR was taken from a female donor with retroperitoneal liposarcoma. This sequence joins TRBV6-6 and TRBJ2-5; 11 positions match TRBD1. Sequencing input: blood. The CDR3 sequence is CASSDPRDRGEETQYF. The CDR3 coding sequence is TGTGCCAGCAGTGACCCGAGGGACAGGGGGGAAGAGACCCAGTACTTC.